This TCR beta chain originates from a study of blood T cell repertoires in COVID-19. Turning to the study itself: PBMCs, B-cell-depleted T cells, or T cells were the source of the cDNA or gDNA that made up the material.

Measured with immunoSEQ multiplex PCR; TCRdb has only the in-frame clones, and not every one. The sample has about 59,000 clones; 70% to 85% are singletons. Trimming stripped 0 bases from V and 0 bases from J, with 9 bases between. The germline V gene has CDR1 MNHEY and CDR2 SVGEGT. The CDR3 contains 15 residues. Sequenced: peripheral blood. The receptor comes from a human donor in a cohort sampled during active COVID-19. The genes are TRBV6-2 or TRBV6-3 and TRBJ2-7; D is possibly TRBD1 (5 bases). In DNA, the CDR3 is TGTGCCAGCAGTTACTCACAGGTATCCTCCTACGAGCAGTACTTC. It yields the protein CASSYSQVSSYEQYF.